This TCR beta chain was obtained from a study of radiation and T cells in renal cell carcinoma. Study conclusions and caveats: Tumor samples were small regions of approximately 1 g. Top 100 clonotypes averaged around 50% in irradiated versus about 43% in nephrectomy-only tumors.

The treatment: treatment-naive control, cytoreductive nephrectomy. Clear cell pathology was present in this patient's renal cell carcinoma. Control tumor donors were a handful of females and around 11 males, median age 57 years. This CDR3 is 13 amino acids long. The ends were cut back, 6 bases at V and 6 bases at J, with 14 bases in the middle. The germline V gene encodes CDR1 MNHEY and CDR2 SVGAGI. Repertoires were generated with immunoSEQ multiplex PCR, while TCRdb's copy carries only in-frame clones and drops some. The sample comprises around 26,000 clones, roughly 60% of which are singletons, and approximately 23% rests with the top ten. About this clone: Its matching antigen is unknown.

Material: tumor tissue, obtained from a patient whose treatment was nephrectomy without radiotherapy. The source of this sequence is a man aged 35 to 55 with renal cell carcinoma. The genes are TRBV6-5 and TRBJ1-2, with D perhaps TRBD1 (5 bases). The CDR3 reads CASSLRDGHGYTF. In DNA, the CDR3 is TGTGCCAGCAGCCTCCGGGACGGCCATGGCTACACCTTC.